Listed below are T cell receptor beta chains from one sample, sequenced in a study of CD8 T cells in Susac syndrome. TCRdb redid the calling of the immunoSEQ multiplex PCR reads with MiXCR, one entry per CDR3 protein. This table has 200,000 to 300,000 distinct CDR3 sequences, about 95% appearing once. The specimen sequenced was CD4+ T cells from PBMCs. The source of these receptors is a human donor with Susac syndrome. Both conserved end residues are part of each CDR3.

>TRBJ2-5|TRBV7-3
CASSLGSGSSVGTQYF
>TRBJ2-7|TRBV29-1
CSVGRFLTDEQYF
>TRBJ2-2|TRBV29-1
CSGGRGFGELFF
>TRBJ1-5|TRBV18
CASSPGQGMQPQHF
>TRBJ2-5|TRBV29-1
CSVARNQETQYF
>TRBJ1-5|TRBV28
CASILGGGSNQPQHF
>TRBJ2-2|TRBV29-1
CSATKEDTGELFF
>TRBJ1-4|TRBV25-1
CASSGRGRWEKLFF
>TRBJ2-1|TRBV28
CASSLGGPYNEQFF
>TRBJ2-5|TRBV15
CATSSMETQYF
>TRBJ2-1|TRBV29-1
CTGARRTSGSYNEQFF
>TRBJ2-2|TRBV20-1
CSASGREGSGELFF
>TRBJ2-5|TRBV4-2
CASSQSSVGETQYF
>TRBJ2-7|TRBV4-1
CASSKMGGSYEQYF
>TRBJ2-5|TRBV7-7
CASSLGRVQETQYF
>TRBJ1-2|TRBV11-3
CASSPGTRNYGYTF
>TRBJ1-4|TRBV18
CASSPSHVSEKLFF
>TRBJ2-7|TRBV4-2
CASSQGRQGYEQYF
>TRBJ2-6|TRBV14
CASSHIPQGVAGANVLTF
>TRBJ2-7|TRBV11-3
CASSPQGANHEQYF
>TRBJ2-7|TRBV4-1
CASSQGDRAFYEQYF
>TRBJ1-4|TRBV11-2
CASRAGGEKLFF
>TRBJ1-2|TRBV28
CASSSEGYTF
>TRBJ2-7|TRBV10-1
CASSESYRGYEQYF
>TRBJ1-2|TRBV25-1
CASSEWGYGYTF
>TRBJ2-1|TRBV19
CASSFRTGGRNEQFF
>TRBJ2-1|TRBV2
CASQTSGRPSSYNEQFF
>TRBJ2-4|TRBV28
CASSLLTGKNIQYF
>TRBJ2-1|TRBV30
CAWSVGTNSYNEQFF
>TRBJ1-2|TRBV30
CAWSVQSTGTF
>TRBJ2-5|TRBV7-9
CASSPMGGQQETQYF
>TRBJ2-7|TRBV29-1
CSATGGQGYSYEQYF
>TRBJ1-2|TRBV29-1
CSVQGQGYGYTF
>TRBJ2-1|TRBV18
CASSSLAGGYNEQFF
>TRBJ2-1|TRBV20-1
CSARGFLAGNEQFF
>TRBJ2-1|TRBV7-9
CASSPPGAGLNEQFF
>TRBJ1-2|TRBV12-3/TRBV12-4
CASSFGQNRGYTF
>TRBJ1-1|TRBV5-4
CASSLHNTEAFF
>TRBJ2-5|TRBV24-1
CATSDFQGETQYF
>TRBJ1-5|TRBV19
CASSNGQGINQPQHF
>TRBJ2-1|TRBV4-2
CASSPMGRGYNEQFF
>TRBJ2-5|TRBV3-1
CASSQRTSGIQETQYF
>TRBJ1-2|TRBV4-1
CASSPLPTDRGDGYTF
>TRBJ1-2|TRBV7-2
CASSFTGVKHGYTF
>TRBJ1-1|TRBV5-1
CASGLGTNTEAFF
>TRBJ2-1|TRBV9
CASSLRGDSTYNEQFF
>TRBJ1-5|TRBV19
CASSIGLKLPIF
>TRBJ1-3|TRBV3-1
CASSHYRTGERNTIYF
>TRBJ1-4|TRBV5-1
CASSLASGTGREKLFF
>TRBJ2-7|TRBV27
CASSNWASGEQYF
>TRBJ1-2|TRBV29-1
CSAPGNYGYTF
>TRBJ2-5|TRBV27
CASSLSGQETQYF
>TRBJ2-1|TRBV20-1
CSARLLAGIYNEQFF
>TRBJ2-5|TRBV25-1
CASSAAGYGETQYF
>TRBJ1-2|TRBV9
CASSSQGPYGYTF
>TRBJ2-3|TRBV30
CAWSVRLAGVLKTDTQYF
>TRBJ1-2|TRBV5-4
CASSLPRGTGYGYTF